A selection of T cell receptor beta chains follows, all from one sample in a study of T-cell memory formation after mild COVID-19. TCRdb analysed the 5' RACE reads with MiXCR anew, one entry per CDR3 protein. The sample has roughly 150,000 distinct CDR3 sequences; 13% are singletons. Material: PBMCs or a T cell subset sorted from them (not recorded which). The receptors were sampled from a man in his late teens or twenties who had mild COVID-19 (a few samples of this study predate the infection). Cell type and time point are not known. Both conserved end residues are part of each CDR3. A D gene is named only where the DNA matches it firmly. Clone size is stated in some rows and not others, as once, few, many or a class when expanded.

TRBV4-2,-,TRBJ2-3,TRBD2,TGTGCCAGCAGCCAAGCCTCCGGGACTAGTTGGGATACGCAGTATTTT,CASSQASGTSWDTQYF
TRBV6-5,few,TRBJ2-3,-,TGTGCCAGCAGTTTTTCGGGGGGCCTCACAGATACGCAGTATTTT,CASSFSGGLTDTQYF
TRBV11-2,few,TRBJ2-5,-,TGTGCCAGCAGCTCGGGTGCGGAGGAGACCCAGTACTTC,CASSSGAEETQYF
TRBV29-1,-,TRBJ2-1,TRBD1,TGCAGCGTTGAAGAACACCGGGACAGGGTAGTCCACAATGAGCAGTTCTTC,CSVEEHRDRVVHNEQFF
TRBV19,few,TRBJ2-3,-,TGTGCCAGTAGTAGGCGGGGACGGAGCACAGATACGCAGTATTTT,CASSRRGRSTDTQYF
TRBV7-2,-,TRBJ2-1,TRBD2,TGTGCCAGCAGCTTAGCTAGCGGGGGGAACAATGAGCAGTTCTTC,CASSLASGGNNEQFF
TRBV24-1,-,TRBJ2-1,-,TGTGCCACCAGTGATTTCGGACGGACTACCCACAATGAGCAGTTCTTC,CATSDFGRTTHNEQFF
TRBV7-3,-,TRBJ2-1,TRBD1,TGTGCCAGCAGCTTGGATCGGGACAGGGGGGGCGAGCAGTTCTTC,CASSLDRDRGGEQFF
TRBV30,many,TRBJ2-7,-,TGTGCCTGGAGTGTCAGCTCCTACGAGCAGTACTTC,CAWSVSSYEQYF
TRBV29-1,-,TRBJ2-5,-,TGCAGCGTTGAAGATTTCACTGCTGAGACCCAGTACTTC,CSVEDFTAETQYF
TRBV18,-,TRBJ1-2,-,TGTGCCAGCTCACCACCGAACCCCCAGGGAAAGGATGGCTACACCTTC,CASSPPNPQGKDGYTF
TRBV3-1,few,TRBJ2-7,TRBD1,TGTGCCAGCAGCACCCGACAGGGTACGGCCCACGAGCAGTACTTC,CASSTRQGTAHEQYF
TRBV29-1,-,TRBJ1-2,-,TGCAGCGTTGAAGATCTGACCAGGGGCGGCTACACCTTC,CSVEDLTRGGYTF
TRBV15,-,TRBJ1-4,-,TGTGCCACCAGCAGTTCCCAGGGGAGATATGAAAAACTGTTTTTT,CATSSSQGRYEKLFF
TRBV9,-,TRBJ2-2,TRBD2,TGTGCCAGCAGCGGGGGACTAGCGGGGGTTACCGGGGAGCTGTTTTTT,CASSGGLAGVTGELFF
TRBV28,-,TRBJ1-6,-,TGTGCCAGCAGAAGGACCGTCCAAAGTTCACCCCTCCACTTT,CASRRTVQSSPLHF
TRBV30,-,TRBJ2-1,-,TGTGCCTGGACCGCCCTAGCTGATGAGCAGTTCTTC,CAWTALADEQFF
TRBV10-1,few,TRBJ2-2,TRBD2,TGCGCCAGCAGTCCGTCTAGCGGGGGGAAAAACACCGGGGAGCTGTTTTTT,CASSPSSGGKNTGELFF
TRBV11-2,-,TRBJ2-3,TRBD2,TGTGCCAGCAGTGGGGTAGCGGGGACCCTGGGTACGCAGTATTTT,CASSGVAGTLGTQYF
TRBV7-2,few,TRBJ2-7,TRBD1,TGTGCCAGCAGCCCCGATCCCGGGACAGGGGGTTACTTC,CASSPDPGTGGYF
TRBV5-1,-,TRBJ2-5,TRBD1,TGCGCCAGCAGCCGGGGACAGGGGGGCTCTTACCAAGAGACCCAGTACTTC,CASSRGQGGSYQETQYF
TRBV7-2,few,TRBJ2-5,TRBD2,TGTGCCAGCAGCCCCGGGGGAGCGGGGGTCGGAGAGACCCAGTACTTC,CASSPGGAGVGETQYF
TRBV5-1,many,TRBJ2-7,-,TGCGCCAGCAGCCCCGCTATGGGGGGGCCCTACGAGCAGTACTTC,CASSPAMGGPYEQYF
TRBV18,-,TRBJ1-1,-,TGTGCCAGCTCACCAGTTGAAGTGAATACTGAAGCTTTCTTT,CASSPVEVNTEAFF
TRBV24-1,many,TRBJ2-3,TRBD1,TGTGCCACCAGTGACCCCGGACAGGGGACAGATACGCAGTATTTT,CATSDPGQGTDTQYF
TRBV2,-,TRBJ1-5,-,TGTGCCAGCAGGGAAAACCACCGGATCAGCCAGCCCCAGCATTTT,CASRENHRISQPQHF
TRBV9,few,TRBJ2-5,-,TGTGCCAGCAGCGTAGGAGGAGGGAAAGAGACCCAGTACTTC,CASSVGGGKETQYF
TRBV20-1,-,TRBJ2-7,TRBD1,TGCAGTGCCACCCGACAGGGGGCACCCCCCTACGAGCAGTACTTC,CSATRQGAPPYEQYF
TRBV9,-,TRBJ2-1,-,TGTGCCAGCAGCGTAGGGGCAGGGGAAGAGGCACACGATGAGCAGTTCTTC,CASSVGAGEEAHDEQFF
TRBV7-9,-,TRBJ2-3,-,TGTGCCAGCAGCCTAGGACAGTTCCGACGGGCAGATACGCAGTATTTT,CASSLGQFRRADTQYF
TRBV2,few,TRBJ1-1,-,TGTGCCAGCAGTTATACAGGAAAAAACACTGAAGCTTTCTTT,CASSYTGKNTEAFF
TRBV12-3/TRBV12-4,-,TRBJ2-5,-,TGTGCCAGCAGTTTCCTCGGGGTCCAAGAGACCCAGTACTTC,CASSFLGVQETQYF
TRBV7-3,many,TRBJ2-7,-,TGTGCCAGCAGCCGGGACGCCGGATACGAGCAGTACTTC,CASSRDAGYEQYF